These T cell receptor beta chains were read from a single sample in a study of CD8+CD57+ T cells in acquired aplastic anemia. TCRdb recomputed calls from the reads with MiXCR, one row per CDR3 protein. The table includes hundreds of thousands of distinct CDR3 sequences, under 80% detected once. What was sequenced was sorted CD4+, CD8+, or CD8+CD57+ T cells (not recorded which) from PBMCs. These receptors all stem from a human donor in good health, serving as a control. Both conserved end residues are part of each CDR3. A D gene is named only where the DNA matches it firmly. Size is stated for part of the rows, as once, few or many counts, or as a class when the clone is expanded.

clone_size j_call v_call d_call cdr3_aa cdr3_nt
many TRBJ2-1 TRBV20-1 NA CSAYLNNEQFF TGCAGTGCCTATCTAAACAATGAGCAGTTCTTC
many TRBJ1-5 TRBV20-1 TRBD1 CSAPQGVNQPQHF TGCAGTGCTCCTCAGGGGGTCAATCAGCCCCAGCATTTT
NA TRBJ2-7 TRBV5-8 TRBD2 CASSQEGRGGSEQYF TGTGCCAGCAGCCAAGAGGGCCGGGGGGGCAGCGAGCAGTACTTC
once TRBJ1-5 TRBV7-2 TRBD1 CASSLADRARIHPHF TGTGCCAGCAGCTTAGCCGACAGGGCAAGGATTCACCCCCATTTT
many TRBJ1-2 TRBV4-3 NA CASSQEIAEAYGYTF TGCGCCAGCAGCCAAGAGATAGCCGAAGCCTATGGCTACACCTTC
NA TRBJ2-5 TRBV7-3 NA CASSLVGGAQYFGF NA
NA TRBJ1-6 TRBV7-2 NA CASSQSVVEHSSPLHF TGCGCCAGCAGCCAATCCGTGGTAGAGCATTCTTCACCCCTCCACTTT
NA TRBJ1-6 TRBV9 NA CASSRGGDVPPDHF TGTGCCAGCAGCAGGGGCGGGGATGTTCCCCCCGACCACTTT
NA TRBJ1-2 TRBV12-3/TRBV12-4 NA CASLGTRQDDYGYTF TGTGCCAGTCTGGGTACCAGACAGGACGACTATGGCTACACCTTC
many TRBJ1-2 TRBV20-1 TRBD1 CSAREPRTGGNYGYTF TGCAGTGCTAGAGAACCAAGGACAGGGGGGAACTATGGCTACACCTTC
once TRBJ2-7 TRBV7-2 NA CASSSVPGKEDSQYF TGTGCCAGCAGCTCCGTCCCGGGAAAGGAGGACAGTCAGTACTTC
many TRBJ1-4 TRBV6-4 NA CASSETSATNEKLFF TGTGCCAGCAGTGAGACAAGTGCAACTAATGAAAAACTGTTTTTT
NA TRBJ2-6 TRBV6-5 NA CASSYRQTVGTEAF TGTGCCAGCAGTTACCGTCAAACAGTTGGGACTGAAGCTTTC
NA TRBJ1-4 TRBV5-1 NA CASSAGQPNEKLFF TGCGCCAGCAGCGCCGGACAGCCTAATGAAAAACTGTTTTTT
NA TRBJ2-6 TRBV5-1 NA CASSTVQGGDNVLTF TGCGCCAGCAGCACAGTACAGGGTGGAGACAACGTCCTGACTTTC
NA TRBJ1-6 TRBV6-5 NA CASGEGWGNSPLHF TGTGCCAGCGGGGAGGGGTGGGGGAACTCACCCCTCCACTTT
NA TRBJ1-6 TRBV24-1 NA CASGATGSTSFHF TGTGCCAGCGGGGCTACAGGGTCAACGTCCTTCCACTTT
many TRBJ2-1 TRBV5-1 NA CASSLVGGLSSYNEQFF TGCGCCAGCAGCTTGGTGGGGGGCCTAAGCTCCTACAATGAGCAGTTCTTC
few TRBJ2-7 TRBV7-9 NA CASSLARAEQYF TGTGCCAGCAGCTTAGCCAGGGCCGAGCAGTACTTC
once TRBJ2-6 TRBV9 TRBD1 CASSEQTGGTYEPF TGTGCCAGCAGCGAACAGACAGGGGGGACCTACGAGCCTTTC
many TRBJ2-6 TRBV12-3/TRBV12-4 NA CASTHSGANVLTF TGTGCCAGCACCCACTCTGGGGCCAACGTCCTGACTTTC
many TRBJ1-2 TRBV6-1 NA CASSEARANYGYTF TGTGCCAGCAGTGAAGCGCGGGCTAACTATGGCTACACCTTC
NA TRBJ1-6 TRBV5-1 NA CASSLVGDGDSPLHF TGCGCCAGCAGCTTGGTCGGGGACGGCGATTCACCCCTCCACTTT
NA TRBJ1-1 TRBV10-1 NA CASRMDMAANTEAFF TGCGCCAGCAGAATGGACATGGCGGCGAACACTGAAGCTTTCTTT
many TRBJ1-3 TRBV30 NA CAWTGAGAGNTIYF TGTGCCTGGACTGGGGCGGGAGCTGGAAACACCATATATTTT
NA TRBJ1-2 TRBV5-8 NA CASSLDPGMSPGYTF TGTGCCAGCAGCTTAGATCCAGGAATGTCGCCTGGCTACACCTTC
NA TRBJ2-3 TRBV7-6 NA CASSEAHRARSTDTQYF TGTGCCAGCAGCGAAGCACACCGAGCGAGGAGCACAGATACGCAGTATTTT
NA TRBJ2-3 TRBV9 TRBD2 CASSAIAGGGTPQDTQYF TGTGCCAGCAGCGCGATAGCGGGGGGCGGTACCCCACAGGATACGCAGTATTTT
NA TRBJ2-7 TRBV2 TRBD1 CASSEQGAAYEQYF TGTGCCAGCAGTGAGCAGGGGGCGGCCTACGAGCAGTACTTC
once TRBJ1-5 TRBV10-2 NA CASSQSRDGGEPQYF TGCGCCAGCAGTCAGAGCAGGGACGGTGGAGAGCCCCAGTACTTT
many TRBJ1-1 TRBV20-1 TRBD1 CSASAPTGLEAFF TGCAGTGCCAGTGCGCCGACAGGGCTTGAAGCTTTCTTT
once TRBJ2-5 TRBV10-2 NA CAASGERDEETQYF TGCGCTGCCAGTGGAGAAAGAGATGAAGAGACCCAGTACTTC
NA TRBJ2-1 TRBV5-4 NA CASSVEGLGLGEQFF TGTGCCAGCAGCGTCGAAGGGTTGGGGTTGGGTGAGCAGTTCTTC
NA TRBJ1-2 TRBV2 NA CASREGPPNYGYTF TGTGCCAGCAGGGAGGGCCCTCCTAACTATGGCTACACCTTC
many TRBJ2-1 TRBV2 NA CASRLPGIDNEQFF TGTGCCAGCAGGTTGCCAGGGATCGATAATGAGCAGTTCTTC
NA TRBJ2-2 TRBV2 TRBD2 CASSRGGIGELFF TGCGCCAGCAGCCGCGGGGGGATCGGGGAGCTGTTTTTT
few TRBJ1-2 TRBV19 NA CASRGAANINYGYTF TGTGCCAGTAGGGGGGCAGCCAACATTAACTATGGCTACACCTTC
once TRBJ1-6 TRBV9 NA CASSSEGGDAHLHF TGTGCCAGCAGCTCGGAAGGAGGGGACGCACACCTGCACTTT
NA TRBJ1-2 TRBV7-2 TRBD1 CASSLAQGGAYEQSF TGTGCCAGCAGCCTGGCTCAGGGGGGCGCTTACGAGCAGTCCTTC
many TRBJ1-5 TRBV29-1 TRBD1 CSVRTGIQPQHF TGCAGCGTTAGGACAGGGATTCAGCCCCAGCATTTT
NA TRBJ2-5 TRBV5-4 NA CASSFRGEQQTQYF TGTGCCAGCAGCTTTAGGGGGGAACAACAGACCCAGTACTTC
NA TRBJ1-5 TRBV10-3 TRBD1 CAISDRTGNQPQHF TGTGCCATCAGTGACCGGACAGGGAATCAGCCCCAGCATTTT
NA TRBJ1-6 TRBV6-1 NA CASIPGYNSPLHF TGTGCCAGCATCCCAGGATATAATTCACCCCTCCACTTT
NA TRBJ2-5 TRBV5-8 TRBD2 CASSFRDSGGAEETQYF TGTGCCAGCAGCTTCCGGGACAGCGGGGGGGCCGAGGAGACCCAGTACTTC
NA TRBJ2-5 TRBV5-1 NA CASSLDVGTQYF TGCGCCAGCAGCCTGGACGTGGGGACCCAGTACTTC
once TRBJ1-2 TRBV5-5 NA CASSLVHHYGYTF TGTGCCAGCAGCTTGGTACACCACTATGGCTACACCTTC
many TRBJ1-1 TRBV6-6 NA CASSYSRQANTEAFF TGTGCCAGCAGTTACTCGAGACAGGCGAACACTGAAGCTTTCTTT
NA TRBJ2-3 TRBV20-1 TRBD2 CSAKGLAKADTQYF TGCAGTGCCAAGGGACTAGCGAAGGCAGATACGCAGTATTTT
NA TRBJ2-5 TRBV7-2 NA CASSRESGAEYQETQYF TGTGCCAGCAGCAGAGAGAGCGGTGCAGAGTACCAAGAGACCCAGTACTTC
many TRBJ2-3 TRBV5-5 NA CASSLGAGSTDTQYF TGTGCCAGCAGCTTAGGGGCAGGGAGTACAGATACGCAGTATTTT
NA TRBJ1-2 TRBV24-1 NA CATSDRLVGGQSF TGTGCCACCAGTGATCGACTAGTTGGCGGGCAGTCCTTC
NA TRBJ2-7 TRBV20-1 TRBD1 CSANAGAGGYEQYF TGCAGTGCTAACGCCGGGGCAGGGGGCTACGAGCAGTACTTC
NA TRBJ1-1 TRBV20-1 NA CSAQAPWNTEAFF TGCAGTGCACAGGCTCCGTGGAACACTGAAGCTTTCTTT
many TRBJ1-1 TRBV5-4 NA CASSSGQLNTEAFF TGTGCCAGCAGCTCAGGACAGCTGAACACTGAAGCTTTCTTT
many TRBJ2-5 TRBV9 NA CASSPGWQGETQYF TGTGCCAGCAGCCCAGGATGGCAGGGGGAGACCCAGTACTTC
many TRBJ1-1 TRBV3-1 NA CASRQRESNTEAFF TGTGCCAGCAGGCAGCGGGAATCAAACACTGAAGCTTTCTTT
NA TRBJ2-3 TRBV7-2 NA CASSSGPGCEYTQYF TGTGCCAGCAGCTCGGGGCCAGGCTGCGAATATACGCAGTATTTT
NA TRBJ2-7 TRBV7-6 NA CASSLTLRSVEQYF TGTGCCAGCAGCTTGACACTCCGGTCGGTCGAGCAGTACTTC
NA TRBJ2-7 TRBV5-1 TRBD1 CASSLGQSPEQYF TGCGCCAGCAGCCTGGGACAGAGTCCCGAGCAGTACTTC
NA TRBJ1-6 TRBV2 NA CAHRVGATYNSPLHF TGTGCCCATCGGGTAGGGGCCACCTATAATTCACCCCTCCACTTT